This TCR beta chain was sequenced in a study of pediatric ulcerative colitis (dated by TCRdb to between 2018 and 2021). With regard to the full study: Of the ulcerative colitis patients, about 7 had pancolitis and two had left-sided colitis, and histology in every patient was consistent with ulcerative colitis. From eight or nine newly diagnosed, treatment-naive pediatric ulcerative colitis patients and a few non-IBD control children, paired blood and rectal samples were collected. By Pediatric Ulcerative Colitis Activity Index, a couple of patients had mild disease, several had moderate disease and three had acute severe colitis. What the work shows at the level of the full study, not this receptor alone: Features of the rectal repertoire distinguished controls, mild-moderate colitis patients and acute severe colitis patients, and in acute severe colitis, rectal diversity was reduced because of clonal expansions. Two rectal CDR3 clonotypes were detected in all ulcerative colitis patients and were not detected in any of the controls. Rectal pinch biopsies may have included blood-derived T cells, especially in patients with overt colitis. Compared with controls, ulcerative colitis patients showed significantly higher autologous blood-rectal clonal overlap, a finding that suggests increased T cell trafficking to inflamed tissue. Repertoires were derived from total lymphocyte DNA, so rare subsets such as regulatory T cells may have patterns not reflected. Only four individuals were included in the healthy control group, which was small. A couple of patients' blood samples yielded substantially fewer templates for technical reasons and were excluded from blood-rectal overlap analysis.

During colonoscopy, one to two rectal pinch biopsies were obtained for research purposes. Before the diagnostic colonoscopy, none of the ulcerative colitis patients had been given any immunosuppressive medication. Before DNA isolation, rectal biopsies were subjected to proteinase K digestion. The Wizard kit (Promega) was used to extract genomic DNA from blood and intestinal samples. A remark on this clone: Its antigen target is currently unknown. No much larger clone exists at a distance of one base, and base qualities are not known.

Through the immunoSEQ TRB Survey service, multiplex V and J primers were used to amplify rearranged CDR3 beta regions from genomic DNA. To keep sequencing depth equal across samples, survey-level depth of up to 500,000 reads per sample was applied. Libraries were purified and pooled, and sequencing was performed on Illumina technology. The source study handled its data this way. immunoSEQ online tools were used for productive clonality, sample overlap, pairwise scatters, CDR3 beta length, V/D/J gene usage and productiveness. Calculated diversity was defined as the number of unique rearrangements divided by total templates times 100, and Shannon and Simpson indices were additionally computed. Principal component analysis used the R prcomp function and ggbiplot package on Z-score normalized data. Morisita's index was used to measure clonal overlap between blood and rectum within each subject. TCRdb mirrors the immuneACCESS table, restricted to in-frame sequences. Some clones are absent from its copies; in checked studies, under half trace to an unresolved V gene, and the reason for the others is unknown. V, J and clone size were drawn from that table, and D and trimming were deduced from the DNA. This sample has 30,000 to 35,000 clones in its table, and roughly 81% of those were observed once. The biggest ten clones account for 0.85% to 1.3% of the sample.

The V and J ends are trimmed by 0 bases and 4 bases, leaving 12 bases between them. The CDR3, from cysteine to phenylalanine, totals 15 residues. The entry retains the CDR3 DNA only, 45 bases that are in frame from base 1. The CDR1 and CDR2 encoded by the germline V gene are LGHNA and YNFKEQ. This chain joins TRBV4-2 to TRBJ1-2; TRBD1 could be the D gene, as 6 bases match. The source material was gut tissue. The sequence came from a boy aged 5-17 years with mild ulcerative colitis. The CDR3 sequence is CASSQDTGRGYGYTF. The DNA reads TGTGCCAGCAGCCAAGATACGGGCAGGGGCTATGGCTACACCTTC.